The 5 T cell receptor beta chains given below trace back to one sample, sequenced in a study of T cell responses to AZD1222 COVID-19 vaccine. Sequenced by immunoSEQ multiplex PCR; TCRdb stores in-frame clones only, minus some. Of 120,000 to 150,000 clones in the sample, more than 85% were seen once. The sequences come from peripheral blood, collected on day 0 of AZD1222 vaccination. The receptor set was obtained from an adult in good health.

The chain couples TRBV7-3 to TRBJ2-3, with TRBD2 matching over 11 bases. The CDR3 runs to 17 residues. Trimming cost V 3 bases and J 5 bases; bases outside gene matches: 10. The germline V gene has CDR1 SGHTA and CDR2 FQGTGA. CDR3 sequence (DNA): TGTGCCAGCAGCTTGTACGGGATTACTAGCGGGGGAGATACGCAGTATTTT. Protein sequence: CASSLYGITSGGDTQYF.

In regard to this clone: This sample includes further DNA sequences coding for the same CDR3. The chain recombines TRBV5-1 with TRBJ1-5; 7 nucleotides match TRBD1. The germline gives CDR1 SGHRS, CDR2 YFSETQ. This CDR3 has 15 residues. J gave up 4 bases and V 0 bases, and 4 bases lay outside the gene matches. The CDR3 protein is CASSLVAGGNQPQHF. The CDR3 DNA reads TGCGCCAGCAGCTTGGTGGCAGGGGGTAATCAGCCCCAGCATTTT.

The chain is built from TRBV10-3 and TRBJ2-7; a weak D match, TRBD1 (5 bases). CDR3 length: 16 amino acids. Looked up from germline, CDR1 is ENHRY and CDR2 is SYGVKD. V lost 3 bases and J 2 bases, leaving 17 bases between the germline ends. This CDR3 is CAISDPPRQTPYEQYF. The CDR3 region has the DNA TGTGCCATCAGTGATCCCCCGCGACAGACACCCTACGAGCAGTACTTC.

This rearrangement joins TRBV2 to TRBJ1-4, with TRBD1 as a possible D gene (6 bases). This CDR3 region has 15 residues. Between the trimmed V and J ends, which lost 6 bases and 2 bases, there was a span of 13 bases. Germline values: CDR1 SNHLY, CDR2 FYNNEI. DNA of the CDR3: TGTGCCAGCAGCGATATGAGGGGGACTAATGAAAAACTGTTTTTT. It is translated as CASSDMRGTNEKLFF.

V usage is TRBV27 and J usage is TRBJ2-1; 12 bases fit TRBD2. V was pared by 4 bases and J by 2 bases, with 6 bases of the junction left unmatched. CDR3 length: 17 amino acids. Germline V gene sequence: CDR1 MNHEY, CDR2 SMNVEV (reference sequence). The CDR3 loop reads CASSSRTSGAAYNEQFF. As DNA, the CDR3 is TGTGCCAGCAGTTCCCGGACTAGCGGGGCCGCCTACAATGAGCAGTTCTTC.